This T cell receptor (beta chain) came from a study of T cells in Graves' hyperthyroidism and ophthalmopathy. Germline CDR1 and CDR2: LNHDA and SQIVND (reference sequence). This CDR3 region has 15 residues. The J segment lost 2 bases and the V segment lost 6 bases, leaving 6 bases of the junction unmatched. The TCR beta CDR3 regions underwent amplification using RNA transcripts as the source. The primer set for the first-round RT-PCR of the TCR CDR3 was HTBI. TCRdb called the multiplex PCR reads again in MiXCR, with one record for every CDR3 protein. The sample lists fewer than 800,000 distinct CDR3 sequences; about 17% were seen once.

This chain links TRBV19 with TRBJ2-7; TRBD2 matches 11 bases. The sequenced material came from blood. The receptor comes from a man aged 18 to 30 with Graves' hyperthyroidism. CDR3 amino acids: CASRPGLADPYEQYF. The DNA for the CDR3 is TGTGCCAGTAGGCCGGGACTAGCGGATCCCTACGAGCAGTACTTC.